This T cell receptor (beta chain) was observed in a study of blood T cell repertoires in COVID-19. Study summary: T cells, B-cell-depleted T cells, or PBMCs supplied cDNA or gDNA.

CDR3 size: 13 residues. Looked up from germline, CDR1 is SGHNT and CDR2 is YYREEE (reference sequence). With 4 bases removed from V and 7 bases from J, the gap between germline ends came to 14 bases. In the original processing: Amplified reference gene primers provided the basis for estimating nucleated cell counts. Repertoires were generated with immunoSEQ multiplex PCR, while TCRdb's copy carries only in-frame clones and drops some. The V and J calls and clone size are taken from that table; D and trimming were inferred from the DNA. In the table there are 350,000 to 450,000 clones, around 86% of which are singletons. Ages ranged from roughly 18 to 100 years, with residence in 24 US areas.

The sequencing sample was made of PBMCs or T cells enriched from blood (not recorded which). The clonotype originates from a woman in her forties or fifties who had recovered from COVID-19. The chain carries TRBV5-4 and TRBJ1-1; D perhaps matches TRBD1 (5 bases). CDR3 DNA: TGTGCCAGCAGCGTTGACAGACAATTTGAAGCTTTCTTT. Its translation is CASSVDRQFEAFF.